This note documents a single T cell receptor beta chain sequence. Antigen: not known. This CDR3 comprises 14 residues. Germline assignment: CDR1 ENHRY and CDR2 SYGVKD. Trimming removed 6 bases from V and 5 bases from J; junction bases left unmatched: 1. The sample belongs to a study of immune evolution from preneoplasia to lung adenocarcinoma. Study in general: HLA loss of heterozygosity: about 7% AIS, about 15% MIA, roughly 30% ADC, none AAH.

The table came from immunoSEQ multiplex PCR; TCRdb's copy has only in-frame clones and leaves some out. The sample comprises thousands of clones, about three quarters of which are singletons, and approximately 6.6% rests with the top ten. Findings and caveats of the study: Top clone frequencies peaked in normal lung, apparently declining through invasive adenocarcinoma. KRAS-mutant nodules had the highest T cell clonality.

What was sequenced was FFPE lung adenocarcinoma in situ tissue. The chain combines TRBV10-3 with TRBJ2-3, with TRBD2 matching 14 bases. The origin of this receptor is a person aged 60 to 85 with lung adenocarcinoma. The chain's CDR3 is CAIRTSGGGDTQYF. CDR3 nucleotides: TGTGCCATCAGGACTAGCGGGGGGGGAGATACGCAGTATTTT.